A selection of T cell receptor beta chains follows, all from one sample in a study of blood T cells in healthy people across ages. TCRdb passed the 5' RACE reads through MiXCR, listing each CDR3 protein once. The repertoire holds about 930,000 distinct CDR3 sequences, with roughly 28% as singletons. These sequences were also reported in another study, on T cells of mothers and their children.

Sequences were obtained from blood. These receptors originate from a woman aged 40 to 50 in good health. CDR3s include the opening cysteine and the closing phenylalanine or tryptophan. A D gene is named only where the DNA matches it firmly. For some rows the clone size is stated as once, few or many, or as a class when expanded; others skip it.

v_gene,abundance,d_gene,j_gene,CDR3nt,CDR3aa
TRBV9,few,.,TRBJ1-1,TGTGCCAGCAGCCTGGAGCCTCGGAACACTGAAGCTTTCTTT,CASSLEPRNTEAFF
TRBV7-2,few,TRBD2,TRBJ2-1,TGTGCCAGCAGCAACCTAGCGGGGACTTACAATGAGCAGTTCTTC,CASSNLAGTYNEQFF
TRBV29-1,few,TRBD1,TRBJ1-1,TGCAGCGGCGCGCCGACAGGGGTTACCACTGAAGCTTTCTTT,CSGAPTGVTTEAFF
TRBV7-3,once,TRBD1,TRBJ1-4,TGTGCCAGCAGCTCGCCCGGGACAGCTGCAACTAATGAAAAACTGTTTTTT,CASSSPGTAATNEKLFF
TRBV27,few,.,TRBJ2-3,TGTGCCAGCAGTGCCGAAGGGGGCACAGATACGCAGTATTTT,CASSAEGGTDTQYF
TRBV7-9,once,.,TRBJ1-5,TGTGCCAGCAGCTTAGATCTTCCAGAGTTGCGGCAGCCCCAGCATTTT,CASSLDLPELRQPQHF
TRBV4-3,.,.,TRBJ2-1,TGCGCCAGCGGGGACCGGGTTGAGCAGTTCTTC,CASGDRVEQFF
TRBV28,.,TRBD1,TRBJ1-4,TGTGCCAGCAGAAGAGGTCGGAGACAGGGGTATGAAAAACTGTTTTTT,CASRRGRRQGYEKLFF
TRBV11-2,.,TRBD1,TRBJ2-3,TGTGCCAGCAGCTTCCCGACAGGGGGCACAGATACGCAGTATTTT,CASSFPTGGTDTQYF
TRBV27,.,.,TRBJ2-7,TGTGCCAGCAGTTTATCGATCTCGCTTTACGAGCAGTACTTC,CASSLSISLYEQYF
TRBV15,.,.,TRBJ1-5,TGTGCCACCAGCATAGGGCCCCGATTTAGCAATCAGCCCCAGCATTTT,CATSIGPRFSNQPQHF
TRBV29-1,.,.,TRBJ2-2,TGCAGCGTTGAGGGGGCTACGATCACCGGGGAGCTGTTTTTT,CSVEGATITGELFF
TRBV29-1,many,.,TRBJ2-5,TGCAGCGTTGTTCGTAGCGGTGAGACCCAGTACTTC,CSVVRSGETQYF
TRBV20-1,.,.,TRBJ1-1,TGCAGTGCTAGAGTGGGCAGTTCGAGCACTGAAGCTTTCTTT,CSARVGSSSTEAFF
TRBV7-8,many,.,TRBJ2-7,TGTGCCAGCAGCTTTAGGGCCGCGGACGAGCAGTACTTC,CASSFRAADEQYF
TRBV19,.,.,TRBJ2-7,TGTGCCAGTAGTATAGCCGGGGGAAGAATCCCCTACGAGCAGTACTTC,CASSIAGGRIPYEQYF
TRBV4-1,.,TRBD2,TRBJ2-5,TGCGCCAGCAGCCAAGAGGGGCTAGCGGGGCAAGAGACCCGGTACTTC,CASSQEGLAGQETRYF
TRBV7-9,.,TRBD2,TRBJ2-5,TGTGCCAGCAGCGGGACTAGCGGGCCGCAAGAGACCCAGTACTTC,CASSGTSGPQETQYF
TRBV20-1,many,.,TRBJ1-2,TGCAGTGCAGTAGGCGACTATGGCTACACCTTC,CSAVGDYGYTF
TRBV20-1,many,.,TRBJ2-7,TGCAGTGCTCCGACATACTCCTACGAGCAGTACTTC,CSAPTYSYEQYF
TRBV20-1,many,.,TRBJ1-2,TGCAGTGCTACGGCAGGGCCCTATGGCTACACCTTC,CSATAGPYGYTF
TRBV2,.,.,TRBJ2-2,TGTGCCAGCAGTGAAGGTTGGCCGGGGGCGGACACCGGGGAGCTGTTTTTT,CASSEGWPGADTGELFF
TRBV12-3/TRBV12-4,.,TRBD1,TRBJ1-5,TGTGCCGGCACCTCTGTTGGACAGGCCAACAATCAGCCCCAGCATTTT,CAGTSVGQANNQPQHF
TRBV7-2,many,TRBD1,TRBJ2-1,TGTGCCAGCAGCTTAGCCCCGACAGGGAGCTCCTACAATGAGCAGTTCTTC,CASSLAPTGSSYNEQFF
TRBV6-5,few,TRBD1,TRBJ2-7,TGTGCCTCCCGAGGGACAGGGGGGGGCGAGCAGTACTTC,CASRGTGGGEQYF
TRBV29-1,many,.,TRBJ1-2,TGCAGCGTTGAAGATCCCGGGGATCATGGCTACACCTTC,CSVEDPGDHGYTF
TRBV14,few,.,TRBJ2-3,TGTGCCAGCAGCCCGAAGGGGTATGCGCAGTATTTT,CASSPKGYAQYF
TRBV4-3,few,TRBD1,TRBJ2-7,TGCGCCAGCAGCCAAGCTTTCGACAGGGTACGGGAGCAGTACTTC,CASSQAFDRVREQYF
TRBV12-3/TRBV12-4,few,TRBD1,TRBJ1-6,TGTGCCAGCAGTTTGATGGTCGGGGCCGACAGGGTAAATTCACCCCTCCACTTT,CASSLMVGADRVNSPLHF
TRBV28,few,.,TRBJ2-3,TGTGCCAGCAGTCGGCAGGTGATGACAGATACGCAGTATTTT,CASSRQVMTDTQYF
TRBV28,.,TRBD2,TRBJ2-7,TGTGCGGCGGGGGGGCACGACGAGCAGTACTTC,CAAGGHDEQYF
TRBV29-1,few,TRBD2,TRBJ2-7,TGCAGCGTAGAGACTAGCGGGAAGTACGAGCAGTACTTC,CSVETSGKYEQYF
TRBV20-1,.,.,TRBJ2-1,TGCAGTGGTCGACCGAACTACAATGAGCAGTTCTTC,CSGRPNYNEQFF
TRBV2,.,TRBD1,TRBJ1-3,TGTGCCAGCCTTGGCACAGGGGGCATTGGAAACACCATATATTTT,CASLGTGGIGNTIYF
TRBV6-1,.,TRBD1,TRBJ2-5,TGTGCCAGCAGTGAAGCGCAGGGGGTTAACTACGGGCAGTACTTC,CASSEAQGVNYGQYF
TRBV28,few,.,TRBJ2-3,TGTGCCAGCAGTCGGGGGTCATCACTCTCTACAGATACGCAGTATTTT,CASSRGSSLSTDTQYF
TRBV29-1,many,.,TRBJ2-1,TGCAGCGTTGAAGATCTTCTCGGGAATGAGCAGTTCTTC,CSVEDLLGNEQFF
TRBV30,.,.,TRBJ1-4,TGTGCCTGGAGTACCGGGGGCTCTAATGAAAAACTGTTTTTT,CAWSTGGSNEKLFF
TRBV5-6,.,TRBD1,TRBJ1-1,TGTGCCAGCAGCCCTCAGGGGGCGATTTCGAACACTGAAGCTTTCTTT,CASSPQGAISNTEAFF
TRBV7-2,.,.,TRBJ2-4,TGTGCCAGCAGCTCTGGACGGGGATGGGAGCAGTACTTC,CASSSGRGWEQYF
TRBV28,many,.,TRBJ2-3,TGTGCCAGCAGTTTTAATACTAGAGTCACAGATACGCAGTATTTT,CASSFNTRVTDTQYF
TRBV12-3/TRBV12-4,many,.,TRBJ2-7,TGTGCCAGCAGTTTATCACAGAACGGCGAGCAGTACTTC,CASSLSQNGEQYF
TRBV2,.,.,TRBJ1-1,TGTGCCAGCCCCTTTGCGGGCAGGGGGAACACTGAAGCTTTCTTT,CASPFAGRGNTEAFF
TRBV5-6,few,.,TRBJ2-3,TGTGCCAGCAGCTCGGGGGCGGGGGGCACAGATACGCAGTATTTT,CASSSGAGGTDTQYF
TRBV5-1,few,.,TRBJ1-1,TGCGCCAGCAGTTGGGCTAGGGGTTTAGGGAACACTGAAGCTTTCTTT,CASSWARGLGNTEAFF
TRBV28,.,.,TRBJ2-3,TGTGCCAGCAGTTTTTATACGGGCAGTACTAGCACAGATACGCAGTATTTT,CASSFYTGSTSTDTQYF
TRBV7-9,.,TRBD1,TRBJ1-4,TGTGCCAGCAGCACGACAGGGTATACAACTAATGAAAAACTGTTTTTT,CASSTTGYTTNEKLFF
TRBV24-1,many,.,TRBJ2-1,TGTGCCACCAGTTCAGGGGACTGGGAGCAGTTCTTC,CATSSGDWEQFF
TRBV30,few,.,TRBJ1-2,TGTGCCTGGAGTCGAGAGTATGGCTACACCTTC,CAWSREYGYTF
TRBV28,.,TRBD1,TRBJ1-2,TGTGCCAGCAGGCATCAGGACAGGTTCTTCGGCTGGTATGGCTACACCTTC,CASRHQDRFFGWYGYTF
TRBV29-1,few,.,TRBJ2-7,TGCAGCGTCGCGGGACTCGCCTACGAGCAGTACTTC,CSVAGLAYEQYF
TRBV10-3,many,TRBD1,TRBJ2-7,TGTGCCATCAGTGAGTCCGGGACAGGGACGGCCGAGCAGTACTTC,CAISESGTGTAEQYF
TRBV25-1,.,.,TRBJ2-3,TGTGCCAGCAGTTTAGGTGGTTCTCCAGATACGCAGTATTTT,CASSLGGSPDTQYF